This record concerns one T cell receptor (beta chain) sequence. The entry originates in a study of blood T cell repertoires in COVID-19. In the study's own analysis: From reference gene primer amplification, estimates of nucleated cell counts were derived. Sequencing used immunoSEQ multiplex PCR; TCRdb keeps in-frame clones, though not all of them. That table is the source of V, J and clone size, and D and trimming were worked out from the DNA. Of 200,000 to 250,000 clones in the sample, around 81% were seen once. Specimen: peripheral blood. The source is a woman between 65 and 79 years old with acute or convalescent COVID-19.

The DNA for the CDR3 is TGCAGTGCCCTTCGACAGGTTGGACAGTTCTTC. The encoded protein is CSALRQVGQFF. This sequence joins TRBV20-1 and TRBJ2-1, with D perhaps TRBD1 (6 bases). Trimming shortened V by 6 bases and J by 13 bases, and 16 bases separated the two germline ends. Germline values: CDR1 DFQATT, CDR2 SNEGSKA (reference sequence). The CDR3 consists of 11 residues.